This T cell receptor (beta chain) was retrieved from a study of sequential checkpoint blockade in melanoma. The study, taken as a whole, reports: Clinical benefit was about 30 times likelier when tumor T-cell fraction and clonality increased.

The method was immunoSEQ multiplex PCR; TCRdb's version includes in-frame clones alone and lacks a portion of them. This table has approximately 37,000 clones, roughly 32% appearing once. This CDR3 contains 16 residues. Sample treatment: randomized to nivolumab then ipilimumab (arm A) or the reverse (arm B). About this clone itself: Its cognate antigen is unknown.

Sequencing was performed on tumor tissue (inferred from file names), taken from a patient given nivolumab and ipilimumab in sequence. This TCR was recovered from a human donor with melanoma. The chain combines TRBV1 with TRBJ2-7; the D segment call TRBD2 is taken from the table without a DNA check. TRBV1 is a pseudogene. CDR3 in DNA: TGCGCCAGCTCCCCAAACACCGCGGGGGGGCCCTACGAGCAGTACTTC. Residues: CASSPNTAGGPYEQYF.